Listed below are T cell receptor beta chains from one sample, sequenced in a study of T-cell memory formation after mild COVID-19. A single record per CDR3 protein comes from TCRdb applying MiXCR to the 5' RACE reads. The sample lists fewer than 140,000 distinct CDR3 sequences; 15% to 20% were seen once. The sequenced sample consisted of PBMCs or a T cell subset sorted from them (not recorded which). These receptors all stem from an adult woman who had mild COVID-19 (a few samples of this study predate the infection). Cell type and time point are not known. Both conserved end residues are part of each CDR3. Each record gives: V gene, D gene, clone size, J gene, CDR3 DNA, CDR3 protein. A D gene is named only where the DNA matches it firmly. Clone size appears in some rows only: once, few, many, or a class for an expanded clone.

TRBV5-1	TRBD2	NA	TRBJ2-5	TGCGCCAGCAGCTCACGGGAGGGATCAGCGATGTTTCAAGAGACCCAGTACTTC	CASSSREGSAMFQETQYF
TRBV5-1	NA	NA	TRBJ1-2	TGCGCCAGCAGCTTGACTGGTGGCTACACCTTC	CASSLTGGYTF
TRBV14	TRBD1	NA	TRBJ1-2	TGTGCCAGCAGCCAAGAGGGACAGCTCTATGGCTACACCTTC	CASSQEGQLYGYTF
TRBV7-9	TRBD1	NA	TRBJ1-1	TGTGCCAGCAGCGACCTCACAGGGGCCGGGACTGAAGCTTTCTTT	CASSDLTGAGTEAFF
TRBV7-6	NA	NA	TRBJ2-7	TGTGCCAGCAGCTCCTCTCGGGAGCAGTACTTC	CASSSSREQYF
TRBV4-2	TRBD2	NA	TRBJ2-7	TGTGCCAGCAGCCAAGAATATAGACTAGCGGGAGCCCACGAGCAGTACTTC	CASSQEYRLAGAHEQYF
TRBV11-2	NA	many	TRBJ2-7	TGTGCCAGCAGCTTAGGCATCTACGAGCAGTACTTC	CASSLGIYEQYF
TRBV7-8	TRBD2	NA	TRBJ2-7	TGTGCCAGCAGCTTGGGACTAGCGTTCTCCTACGAGCAGTACTTC	CASSLGLAFSYEQYF
TRBV4-1	NA	few	TRBJ2-3	TGCGCCAGCAGCCAACATACAGGGTACTCCGCAGATACGCAGTATTTT	CASSQHTGYSADTQYF
TRBV5-1	NA	NA	TRBJ2-1	TGCGCCAGCAGCCTACTGGATGGTGAGCAGTTCTTC	CASSLLDGEQFF
TRBV27	TRBD2	few	TRBJ2-1	TGTGCCAGCAGTTGGAGCGGGGGAATCAATGAGCAGTTCTTC	CASSWSGGINEQFF
TRBV24-1	TRBD1	NA	TRBJ2-3	TGTGCCACCAGTGATCGGACAGGGGGTATATCAGATACGCAGTATTTT	CATSDRTGGISDTQYF
TRBV30	NA	many	TRBJ2-1	TGTGCCTTGAAAGGCGTCCGGGAGCAGTTCTTC	CALKGVREQFF
TRBV29-1	NA	NA	TRBJ1-3	TGCAGCGTCTGGGGGGCAGGAAACACCATATATTTT	CSVWGAGNTIYF
TRBV5-1	TRBD2	many	TRBJ2-1	TGCGCCAGCAGCTTGGTTCTAATCCTAGCGGGCGGGAAGTCAGACTCCGAGCAGTTCTTC	CASSLVLILAGGKSDSEQFF
TRBV7-7	NA	few	TRBJ2-7	TGTGCTAGCAGCTTAGCGCTAGACTACGAGCAGTACTTC	CASSLALDYEQYF
TRBV5-6	NA	few	TRBJ1-2	TGTGCCAGCAGCGAACCAGGGGTGGAGAATAACTATGGCTACACCTTC	CASSEPGVENNYGYTF
TRBV29-1	TRBD1	few	TRBJ2-7	TGCAGCGTCCTGCCGGGACAGGGCCACGAGCAGTACTTC	CSVLPGQGHEQYF
TRBV9	NA	NA	TRBJ1-6	TGTGCCAGCAGCGGTGGGGGACGGTCACCCCTCCACTTT	CASSGGGRSPLHF
TRBV27	NA	few	TRBJ2-7	TGTGCCAGCCCCCAACCTCGAGGGGAGCAGTACTTC	CASPQPRGEQYF
TRBV24-1	TRBD2	NA	TRBJ2-3	TGTGCCACCAGCCCGGGGGGAACAGATACGCAGTATTTT	CATSPGGTDTQYF
TRBV6-5	NA	few	TRBJ1-1	TGTGCCAGCAGTTATGGAGGGGTTACTGAAGCTTTCTTT	CASSYGGVTEAFF
TRBV15	NA	NA	TRBJ2-1	TGTGCCACCAGCAGGGGAATGGTCAATGAGCAGTTCTTC	CATSRGMVNEQFF
TRBV5-6	NA	few	TRBJ2-2	TGTGCCAGCAGCCCGACAGTGAACACCGGGGAGCTGTTTTTT	CASSPTVNTGELFF
TRBV29-1	NA	NA	TRBJ2-7	TGCAGCGGTGCGGGTCCCTACGAGCAGTACTTC	CSGAGPYEQYF
TRBV5-1	NA	NA	TRBJ2-1	TGCGCCAGCAGCTTGCAGGTTTTAAGCTCCTACAATGAGCAGTTCTTC	CASSLQVLSSYNEQFF
TRBV7-9	TRBD2	NA	TRBJ2-5	TGTGCCAGCAGCACCCGACTAGCGGAAGAGACCCAGTACTTC	CASSTRLAEETQYF
TRBV7-9	NA	few	TRBJ1-1	TGTGCCAGCAGCCAGGACGGGGCGAACACTGAAGCTTTCTTT	CASSQDGANTEAFF
TRBV7-6	TRBD1	NA	TRBJ2-5	TGTGCCAGCAGCTTACGACCGGGACAGGGACAAGAGACCCAGTACTTC	CASSLRPGQGQETQYF
TRBV5-1	NA	NA	TRBJ1-2	TGCGCCAGCAGCTATTATACAGGAGCGACTGGTGGCTACACCTTC	CASSYYTGATGGYTF
TRBV7-9	NA	few	TRBJ2-1	TGTGCCAGCAGGGGATACGATGAGCAGTTCTTC	CASRGYDEQFF
TRBV6-6	NA	few	TRBJ2-1	TGTGCCAGCAGTTCCCTTTTTAGCAGTTTGGGCAATGAGCAGTTCTTC	CASSSLFSSLGNEQFF
TRBV9	NA	few	TRBJ2-3	TGTGCCAGCAGCGTAGAGGGAGTTCTCACAGATACGCAGTATTTT	CASSVEGVLTDTQYF
TRBV24-1	TRBD2	few	TRBJ2-1	TGTGCCACCAGTGGCCTTGGACTAGCGGGAGGATCCTACAATGAGCAGTTCTTC	CATSGLGLAGGSYNEQFF
TRBV7-2	NA	many	TRBJ2-7	TGTGCCAGCAGCGCCCCCGGGTCCTACGAGCAGTACTTC	CASSAPGSYEQYF
TRBV12-3/TRBV12-4	NA	NA	TRBJ1-1	TGTGCCAGCAGTTTAAACGGTAATACTGAAGCTTTCTTT	CASSLNGNTEAFF